Following are 26 T cell receptor beta chains from one sample sequenced in a study of cytomegalovirus exposure and HLA in healthy donors. Both 60 Vbeta primers and 13 Jbeta primers went into the PCR. Clones were sequenced by immunoSEQ multiplex PCR, and TCRdb holds only the in-frame ones, with some missing. The table includes 200,000 to 250,000 clones, about 85% detected once. The sequenced material came from PBMCs. Source of these receptors: a woman between 50 and 59 years old in good health and CMV-seropositive.

Remarks on this clone: A read error may produce the germline difference seen at one junction end. The chain links TRBV28 to TRBJ2-5, with TRBD2 identical over 8 bases. CDR3 size: 13 residues. Germline V gives CDR1 MDHEN, CDR2 SYDVKM. The DNA for the CDR3 is TGCGCAACGGGGGGGAATTGGGAAGAGACCCAGTACTTC. It yields the protein CATGGNWEETQYF.

The V gene is TRBV27, the J gene TRBJ2-3, with TRBD1 matching over 10 bases. CDR3 length equals 15 residues. Germline V gene lookup returns CDR1 MNHEY and CDR2 SMNVEV (reference sequence). V was clipped by 2 bases and J by 6 bases; unmatched bases: 5. The CDR3 reads CASSLRQGAVDTQYF. CDR3 bases: TGTGCCAGCAGTTTACGACAGGGGGCGGTGGATACGCAGTATTTT.

The chain uses TRBV6-1 and TRBJ1-5; 10 nucleotides align to TRBD1. Germline CDR1 is MNHNS and CDR2 is SASEGT. CDR3 length: 16 amino acids. Trimming at V came to 4 bases and at J to 5 bases, leaving 8 bases not matched to a gene. The DNA of the CDR3 is TGTGCCAGCAGTGCTACGTGGACAGGGGGGGATCAGCCCCAGCATTTT. Translation: CASSATWTGGDQPQHF.

This chain connects TRBV11-2 to TRBJ1-1, with D possibly matching TRBD1 (5 bases). The ends were cut back, 5 bases at V and 4 bases at J, with 14 bases in the middle. The CDR3 covers 14 residues. CDR1 is SGHAT and CDR2 is FQNNGV in the germline V gene. The CDR3 protein is CASSPYRRGTEAFF. The CDR3 DNA follows: TGTGCCAGCAGCCCGTACAGGAGGGGCACTGAAGCTTTCTTT.

This clone is a singleton in its sample. The rearrangement uses TRBV18 and TRBJ1-3, with TRBD1 matching 9 bases. Germline CDR1 reads KGHSH; CDR2 reads LQKENI. The length of the CDR3 is 16 residues. The junction had 10 bases not matched to a gene; V was cut back by 4 bases and J by 6 bases. The chain's CDR3 is CASSQVVGQGLNTIYF. In DNA, the CDR3 is TGTGCCAGCTCACAGGTTGTCGGACAGGGGCTAAACACCATATATTTT.

This chain links TRBV9 with TRBJ2-1, with 9 nucleotides matching TRBD2. The germline V gene encodes CDR1 SGDLS and CDR2 YYNGEE. CDR3 length equals 16 residues. The ends lost 4 bases at V and 9 bases at J; junction bases unmatched: 14. The CDR3 loop is CASSSEVIAGDGEQFF. CDR3 DNA: TGTGCCAGCAGCTCAGAGGTGATAGCGGGGGATGGTGAGCAGTTCTTC.

This chain connects TRBV2 to TRBJ2-1; perhaps TRBD1 as D (5 bases). Trimming left V 8 bases short and J 2 bases short, with 16 bases between. Germline CDR1 reads SNHLY; CDR2 reads FYNNEI. The CDR3 spans 15 residues. The CDR3, as DNA: TGTGCCAGCTCGTCAAGGGGCAGGACCTACAATGAGCAGTTCTTC. This codes for CASSSRGRTYNEQFF.

The V call is TRBV4-2, the J call TRBJ2-5; 9 bases line up with TRBD2. Germline CDR1 is LGHNA and CDR2 is YNFKEQ. The CDR3 runs to 15 residues. The J segment lost 3 bases and the V segment lost 2 bases, leaving 4 bases of the junction unmatched. This chain's CDR3 is CASSQLTSGKETQYF. In nucleotides, the CDR3 is TGTGCCAGCAGCCAACTGACTAGCGGAAAAGAGACCCAGTACTTC.

The chain joins TRBV13 to TRBJ1-6, with 9 bases lining up with TRBD1. The CDR3 contains 15 residues. Losses at the gene ends were 5 bases for V and 9 bases for J; bases not matched to a gene: 8. The germline gives CDR1 PRHDT, CDR2 FYEKMQ (reference sequence). The CDR3, as DNA: TGTGCCAGCAGCCCCAGGGGACAGGGTATTTCACCCCTCCACTTT. It is translated as CASSPRGQGISPLHF.

This chain joins TRBV15 and TRBJ2-2, with D tentatively TRBD1 (5 bases). This CDR3 is 15 amino acids long. The V end was cut by 3 bases, the J end by 7 bases, with 15 bases between. CDR1 is LNHNV, CDR2 YYDKDF, per germline (reference sequence). CDR3 in amino acids: CATSSGQGRIGELFF. In DNA, the CDR3 is TGTGCCACCAGCAGTGGCCAGGGCAGGATCGGGGAGCTGTTTTTT.

This chain connects TRBV29-1 to TRBJ1-5, with a tentative D call TRBD1 (5 bases). Germline CDR1 is SQVTM and CDR2 is ANQGSEA. Trimming left V 7 bases short and J 0 bases short, with 10 bases between. The CDR3 is made up of 13 amino acids. The CDR3 DNA reads as TGCAGCGCACAGGCGTATAGCAATCAGCCCCAGCATTTT. Its translation is CSAQAYSNQPQHF.

Points on this clone: Other DNA sequences within the sample encode an identical CDR3. V and J are TRBV6-1 and TRBJ1-5, with TRBD1 as a possible D gene (6 bases). The V and J ends lost 4 bases and 0 bases respectively, with 10 bases between them. The CDR3 consists of 15 residues. The V gene's germline CDR1 is MNHNS and CDR2 SASEGT. The CDR3: CASSGTEYSNQPQHF. For the CDR3, the DNA is TGTGCCAGCAGTGGGACAGAATATAGCAATCAGCCCCAGCATTTT.

The chain couples TRBV19 to TRBJ2-3; D ambiguous. The V end was cut by 10 bases, the J end by 2 bases, with 10 bases between. CDR1 and CDR2 (germline): LNHDA, SQIVND (reference sequence). This CDR3 is 12 amino acids long. The CDR3 DNA reads as TGTGCCACCGCGGATAACACAGATACGCAGTATTTT. Amino acids: CATADNTDTQYF.

The CDR3 spells CAWSPDRDIEAFF. In DNA form, the CDR3 reads TGTGCCTGGAGTCCCGACAGGGATATTGAAGCTTTCTTT. The rearrangement links TRBV30 to TRBJ1-1; TRBD1 matches 7 bases. Germline V lookup: CDR1 GTSNPN, CDR2 SVGIG (reference sequence). The CDR3 covers 13 residues. J was trimmed by 7 bases and V by 2 bases; bases with no gene match: 7.

This chain links TRBV5-1 with TRBJ1-2; D is unresolved. Germline-derived CDR1 and CDR2 are SGHRS and YFSETQ. V lost 0 bases and J 3 bases, leaving 12 bases between the germline ends. This CDR3 spans 15 amino acids. The CDR3 region has the DNA TGCGCCAGCAGCTTGGGAGGAATCAAGGACTATGGCTACACCTTC. Translated, it gives CASSLGGIKDYGYTF.

This chain links TRBV6-1 with TRBJ1-1; D may be TRBD1 (6 bases). Germline-derived CDR1 and CDR2 are MNHNS and SASEGT. The CDR3 extends over 15 amino acids. V was trimmed by 4 bases and J by 10 bases, leaving 22 bases between them. CDR3 bases: TGTGCCAGCAGTGGCGGACTGCGGGGGCCTATGGGAGCTTTCTTT. The encoded protein is CASSGGLRGPMGAFF.

The chain is built from TRBV28 and TRBJ1-2; a weak D match, TRBD1 (5 bases). There are 13 residues in the CDR3. Trimming took 2 bases from V and 10 from J, leaving 14 bases between them. Per the germline V gene, CDR1 is MDHEN and CDR2 is SYDVKM. The CDR3 DNA is TGTGCCAGCAGTTTAAGGGGCCCCCCGTCCTACACCTTC. Its protein is CASSLRGPPSYTF.

This chain connects TRBV15 to TRBJ2-3; 7 bases map to TRBD2. CDR3 length: 16 residues. V shed 3 bases and J 4 bases; nucleotides not matched to a gene: 10. In germline, CDR1 is LNHNV, CDR2 YYDKDF (reference sequence). The CDR3: CATSRRTRGSADTQYF. The CDR3 nucleotides are TGTGCCACCAGCAGGAGGACTAGGGGTTCTGCAGATACGCAGTATTTT.

The chain has TRBV28 and TRBJ1-2; no clear D gene. The ends were cut back, 1 base at V and 4 bases at J, with 10 bases in the middle. Germline CDR1 MDHEN, CDR2 SYDVKM. The CDR3 sequence is 14 residues long. For the CDR3, the DNA is TGTGCCAGCAGTTTATCTGGGTCAGGCTATGGCTACACCTTC. Encoded protein: CASSLSGSGYGYTF.

V is TRBV5-6 and J is TRBJ2-7, with 7 nucleotides matching TRBD1. Germline CDR1 reads SGHDT; CDR2 reads YYEEEE. The CDR3 sequence is 14 residues long. The trim removed 2 bases at V and 2 bases at J, leaving 4 bases unmatched. CDR3 sequence reads: CASSFRDSPYEQYF. DNA for the CDR3: TGTGCCAGCAGCTTTCGGGACAGTCCCTACGAGCAGTACTTC.

The V gene is TRBV5-1, the J gene TRBJ2-5; 10 nucleotides line up with TRBD2. Germline CDR1 SGHRS, CDR2 YFSETQ. V shed 3 bases and J 0 bases; nucleotides not matched to a gene: 2. This CDR3 has 15 residues. The CDR3 DNA follows: TGCGCCAGCAGCTCTCTAGCGGGGGACCAAGAGACCCAGTACTTC. Its protein product is CASSSLAGDQETQYF.

Details on this clone: A junction end diverges from the germline sequence, so it may reflect a read error. This chain joins TRBV6-5 and TRBJ2-7; 8 bases fit TRBD1. The length of the CDR3 is 14 residues. CDR1 MNHEY and CDR2 SVGAGI come from the germline V gene. As DNA, the CDR3 is TGTGCCAGCAGTTACCCAGGGGGCTGGAGCGAGCAGCACTTC. Its translation: CASSYPGGWSEQHF.

The chain links TRBV2 to TRBJ2-7; 10 bases fit TRBD2. This CDR3 region has 15 residues. V gave up 4 bases and J gave up 2 bases; unmatched junction bases: 5. Germline-derived CDR1 and CDR2 are SNHLY and FYNNEI. CDR3 sequence (DNA): TGTGCCAGCAGTGGGGGAGCGGGGGGGCCCTACGAGCAGTACTTC. Its protein is CASSGGAGGPYEQYF.

CDR3 in amino acids: CASRLAGGRNTDTQYF. As DNA, the CDR3 is TGTGCCAGCAGACTAGCGGGGGGGCGAAACACAGATACGCAGTATTTT. The chain uses TRBV7-9 and TRBJ2-3, with 13 bases identical to TRBD2. Per germline, CDR1 SEHNR and CDR2 FQNEAQ (reference sequence). V lost 6 bases and J lost 2; bases outside the gene matches: 5. The CDR3 sequence is 16 residues long.

The chain joins TRBV10-3 to TRBJ1-3; D gene uncertain. Germline V CDR1 and CDR2: ENHRY, SYGVKD. V was pared by 6 bases and J by 4 bases, with 16 bases between. The CDR3 is 15 residues long. The CDR3 coding sequence is TGTGCCATCAGCGCCGGTGTCCCTTCGGGAAACACCATATATTTT. It codes for CAISAGVPSGNTIYF.

The chain has TRBV7-3 and TRBJ2-7, with TRBD1 matching 7 bases. CDR3 length equals 15 residues. In germline, CDR1 is SGHTA, CDR2 FQGTGA. Trimming cost V 1 base and J 2 bases; bases outside gene matches: 5. Here the CDR3 reads CASSLRAGGPYEQYF. The CDR3 DNA follows: TGTGCCAGCAGCTTAAGGGCAGGGGGACCCTACGAGCAGTACTTC.